The clone carrying this T cell receptor beta chain was recorded only once. These data are taken from a study of OX40 agonist ivuxolimab in advanced cancers. TCRdb's copy holds only in-frame clones and misses some; the assay was immunoSEQ multiplex PCR. The table records 75,000 to 85,000 clones, about nine tenths of them present only once. The sequence was obtained from an adult with an advanced solid tumor such as melanoma, head and neck, liver or kidney cancer. The sample in question was CD4+ or CD8+ T cells sorted from blood, obtained in a trial of the OX40 agonist ivuxolimab.

This chain's CDR3 is CASTGRGETQYF. The DNA of the CDR3 is TGTGCCAGCACCGGTCGGGGAGAGACCCAGTACTTC. V gene TRBV11-3 combines with J gene TRBJ2-5; perhaps TRBD2 as D (5 bases). Trimming removed 7 bases at V and 4 bases at J, with 10 bases between. The CDR3 has 12 residues. Germline-derived CDR1 and CDR2 are SGHNT and YENEEA.